This T cell receptor beta chain came from a study of blood T cell repertoires in COVID-19. Whole-study context: Acute and convalescent COVID-19 specimens originated in the United States, Italy and Spain. The cDNA or gDNA used as material had been derived from T cells, B-cell-depleted T cells, or PBMCs.

Original analysis: Counts of nucleated cells, estimated from reference gene primer amplification, were obtained. Data came from immunoSEQ multiplex PCR; TCRdb stores just in-frame clones and leaves some out. The V and J calls and clone size come from that table; D and trimming were worked out from the DNA. The sample lists around 220,000 clones; about 90% were seen once. This receptor was identified in a woman between 45 and 60 years old with acute or convalescent COVID-19. The sample taken for sequencing was peripheral blood.

The CDR3 sequence is CASSPRTRVGSYEQYF. CDR3 coding DNA: TGTGCCAGCAGCCCCAGGACTAGAGTCGGGTCCTACGAGCAGTACTTC. V usage is TRBV5-5 and J usage is TRBJ2-7, with TRBD2 matching 7 bases. Germline V gives CDR1 SGHKS, CDR2 YYEKEE (reference sequence). V lost 4 bases to trimming and J lost 1 base; unmatched junction nucleotides: 11. The CDR3 is 16 amino acids.